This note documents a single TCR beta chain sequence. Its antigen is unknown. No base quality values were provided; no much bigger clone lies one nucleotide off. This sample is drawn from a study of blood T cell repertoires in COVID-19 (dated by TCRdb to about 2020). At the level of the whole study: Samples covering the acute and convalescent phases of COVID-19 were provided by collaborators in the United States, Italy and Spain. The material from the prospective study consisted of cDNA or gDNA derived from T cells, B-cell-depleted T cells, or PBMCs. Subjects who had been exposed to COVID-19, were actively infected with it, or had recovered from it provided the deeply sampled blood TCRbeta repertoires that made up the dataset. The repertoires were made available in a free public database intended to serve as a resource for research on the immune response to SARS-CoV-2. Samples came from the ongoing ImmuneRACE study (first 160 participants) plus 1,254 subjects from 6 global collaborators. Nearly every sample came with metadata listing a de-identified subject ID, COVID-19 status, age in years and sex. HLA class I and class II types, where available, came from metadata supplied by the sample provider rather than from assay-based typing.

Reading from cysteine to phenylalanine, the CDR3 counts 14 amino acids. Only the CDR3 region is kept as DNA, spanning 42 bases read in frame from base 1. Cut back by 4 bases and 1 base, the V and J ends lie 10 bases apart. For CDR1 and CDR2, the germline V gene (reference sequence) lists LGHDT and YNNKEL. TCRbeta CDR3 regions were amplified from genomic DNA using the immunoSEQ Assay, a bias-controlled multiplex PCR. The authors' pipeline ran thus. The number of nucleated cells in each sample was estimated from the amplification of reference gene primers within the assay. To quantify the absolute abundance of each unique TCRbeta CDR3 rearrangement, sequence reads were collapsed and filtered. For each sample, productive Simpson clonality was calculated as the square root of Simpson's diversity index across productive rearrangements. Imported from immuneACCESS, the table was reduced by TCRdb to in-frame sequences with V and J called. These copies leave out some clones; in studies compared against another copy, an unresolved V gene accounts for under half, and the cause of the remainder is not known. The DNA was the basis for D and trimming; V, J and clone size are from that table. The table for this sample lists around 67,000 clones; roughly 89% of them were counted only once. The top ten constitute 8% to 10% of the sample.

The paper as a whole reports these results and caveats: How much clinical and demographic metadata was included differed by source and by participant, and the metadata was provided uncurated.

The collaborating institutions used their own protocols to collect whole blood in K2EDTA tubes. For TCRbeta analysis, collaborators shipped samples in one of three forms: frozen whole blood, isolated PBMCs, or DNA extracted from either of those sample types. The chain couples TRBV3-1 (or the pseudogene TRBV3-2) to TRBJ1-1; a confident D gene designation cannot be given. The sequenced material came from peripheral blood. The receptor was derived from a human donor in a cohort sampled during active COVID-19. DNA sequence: TGTGCCAGCAGCCCTCTCCGGGGGAACACTGAAGCTTTCTTT. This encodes CASSPLRGNTEAFF.